The next 13 T cell receptor beta chains were all read from a single sample in a study of T cell changes during pregnancy in multiple sclerosis. Produced via immunoSEQ multiplex PCR; TCRdb's table is partial and in-frame only. This sample has about 46,000 clones, with 80% to 95% found just once. Sample: CD8+ T cells from peripheral blood mononuclear cells, taken after pregnancy. Source of these receptors: a female donor with multiple sclerosis, enrolled in a pregnancy study.

This clone was found a few times. This chain links TRBV28 with TRBJ1-5, with D hard to call. CDR3 length equals 10 residues. Deletions cut 6 bases from V and 11 bases from J, with 8 bases between. Germline loops: CDR1 MDHEN, CDR2 SYDVKM. Written as DNA, the CDR3 is TGTGCCAGCAGCCGGTTGGCCCAGCATTTT. Translated, it gives CASSRLAQHF.

The rearrangement joins TRBV28 to TRBJ2-7, with 7 nucleotides matching TRBD2. Per the germline V gene, CDR1 is MDHEN and CDR2 is SYDVKM. V gave up 3 bases and J gave up 5 bases; unmatched junction bases: 4. This CDR3 has 13 residues. DNA for the CDR3: TGTGCCAGCAGTTTGGGAGGGGCGAACGAGCAGTACTTC. As protein: CASSLGGANEQYF.

The chain joins TRBV28 to TRBJ1-4; the D is unclear. The V end lost 2 bases, the J end lost 13 bases, and 14 bases lay between the germline ends. Germline V lookup: CDR1 MDHEN, CDR2 SYDVKM. The CDR3 totals 13 residues. The CDR3 nucleotides are TGTGCCAGCAGTTTAGAAGAGGCTTCAAGACTGTTTTTT. It codes for CASSLEEASRLFF.

This chain uses TRBV11-2 with TRBJ1-3; 7 bases are a match to TRBD1. V lost 4 bases to trimming and J lost 0 bases; unmatched junction nucleotides: 3. Germline-derived CDR1 and CDR2 are SGHAT and FQNNGV. This CDR3 spans 15 amino acids. The CDR3 nucleotides read TGTGCCAGCAGCTCCGACAGGGCCTCTGGAAACACCATATATTTT. Translating gives CASSSDRASGNTIYF.

The V and J genes are TRBV4-3 and TRBJ2-5; 12 nucleotides match TRBD2. CDR3 length equals 20 residues. Per the germline V gene, CDR1 is LGHNA and CDR2 is YSLEER. J gave up 2 bases and V 0 bases, and 13 bases lay outside the gene matches. Here the CDR3 reads CASSQDWGGLAGGPQETQYF. CDR3 DNA: TGCGCCAGCAGCCAAGATTGGGGCGGGCTAGCGGGGGGGCCACAAGAGACCCAGTACTTC.

CDR3 loop: CASSLRPPATNEKLFF. The DNA for the CDR3 is TGTGCCAGCAGTTTACGCCCGCCGGCAACTAATGAAAAACTGTTTTTT. This chain uses TRBV27 with TRBJ1-4; no clear D. The V end lost 2 bases, the J end lost 0 bases, and 10 bases lay between the germline ends. There are 16 residues in the CDR3. Germline CDR1 and CDR2: MNHEY and SMNVEV (reference sequence).

This rearrangement joins TRBV4-1 to TRBJ2-7, with 9 bases aligning to TRBD2. CDR1 and CDR2 from the germline V gene are MGHRA and YSYEKL. This CDR3 region has 15 residues. The trim removed 1 base at V and 5 bases at J, leaving 6 bases unmatched. CDR3 bases: TGCGCCAGCAGCCAAGGGGGTAGCGGGGGTGACGAGCAGTACTTC. Encoded protein: CASSQGGSGGDEQYF.

This clone was counted once. The J gene is TRBJ2-2, the V gene TRBV27; 8 bases agree with TRBD1. CDR1 and CDR2 from the germline V gene are MNHEY and SMNVEV (reference sequence). J lost 3 bases, V lost 3 bases, and 9 bases had no gene match. CDR3 length equals 17 residues. The CDR3 DNA sequence: TGTGCCAGCAGTTTGGAGGAAGGACAGGGTGACACCGGGGAGCTGTTTTTT. Amino acid sequence: CASSLEEGQGDTGELFF.

The V call is TRBV20-1, the J call TRBJ2-1; D might be TRBD2 (6 bases). V lost 8 bases and J lost 7, with 12 bases in between. The CDR3 runs 11 residues. Germline lookup yields CDR1 DFQATT and CDR2 SNEGSKA (reference sequence). The CDR3 DNA is TGCAGTACCAGGGACTTTAATGAGCAGTTCTTC. Its protein product is CSTRDFNEQFF.

J is TRBJ2-3 and V is TRBV27; 10 bases agree with TRBD2. Germline CDR1 MNHEY, CDR2 SMNVEV (reference sequence). CDR3 length equals 15 residues. V lost 5 bases and J lost 1; bases outside the gene matches: 3. The CDR3 region has the DNA TGTGCCAGCAGTCCCGGGACTAGCGGCACAGATACGCAGTATTTT. Protein sequence: CASSPGTSGTDTQYF.

The CDR3 bases are TGTGCCAGTAGTATTGAGGGCAGTTCAACTGAAGCTTTCTTT. Amino acids: CASSIEGSSTEAFF. The genes are TRBV19 and TRBJ1-1, with D unresolved. CDR3 length: 14 amino acids. The germline V gene encodes CDR1 LNHDA and CDR2 SQIVND (reference sequence). Trimming removed 3 bases at V and 5 bases at J, with 13 bases between.

J is TRBJ2-1 and V is TRBV14; no definite D call. CDR1 is SGHDN and CDR2 is FVKESK in the germline V gene. Deletions cut 4 bases from V and 8 bases from J, with 12 bases between. This CDR3 comprises 13 residues. In nucleotides, the CDR3 is TGTGCCAGCAGCCTGGCCCTCTCTGATGAGCAGTTCTTC. Translating it yields CASSLALSDEQFF. The complete variable domain, with remaining parts taken from reference TRBV14 and TRBJ2-1, reads EAGVTQFPSHSVIEKGQTVTLRCDPISGHDNLYWYRRVMGKEIKFLLHFVKESKQDESGMPNNRFLAERTGGTYSTLKVQPAELEDSGVYFCASSLALSDEQFFGPGTRLTVL.

The chain uses TRBV20-1 and TRBJ2-1; D ambiguous. Germline V CDR1 and CDR2: DFQATT, SNEGSKA (reference sequence). The CDR3 has 11 residues. Trimming took 5 bases from V and 11 from J, leaving 13 bases between them. The CDR3 sequence: CSALGLSQQFF. The CDR3 bases are TGCAGTGCTCTTGGGCTTTCTCAGCAGTTCTTC.